This T cell receptor beta chain was obtained from a study of blood T cell repertoires in COVID-19. Turning to the study itself: From T cells, B-cell-depleted T cells, or PBMCs came the material, which was cDNA or gDNA.

Repertoires were generated with immunoSEQ multiplex PCR, while TCRdb's copy carries only in-frame clones and drops some. There are 40,000 to 50,000 clones in the sample; roughly nine tenths occur only once, and less than 7% lies in the top ten. The CDR3 is 16 amino acids. V shed 4 bases and J shed 5 bases, with 20 bases lying between them. The V gene's germline CDR1 is LNHDA and CDR2 SQIVND (reference sequence). Sequences were obtained from peripheral blood. The chain is built from TRBV19 and TRBJ1-2; TRBD1 might be the D (6 bases). This clonotype was obtained from a human donor in a cohort sampled during active COVID-19. The CDR3 reads CASSTTSKGVEYGYTF. The CDR3, as DNA: TGTGCCAGTAGTACTACAAGCAAGGGGGTGGAGTATGGCTACACCTTC.